A selection of T cell receptor beta chains follows, all from one sample in a study of shared clonotypes between healthy human individuals. The table came from immunoSEQ multiplex PCR; TCRdb's copy has only in-frame clones and leaves some out. The table shows about 2.1 million clones, with just under 95% occurring only once. What was sequenced was naive CD8+ T cells from PBMCs. All receptors come from a man aged 18 to 35 in good health. Some clones in this sample may be carry-over from other donors' samples. Both conserved end residues are trimmed from each CDR3. Clone size appears in some rows only: once, few, many, or a class for an expanded clone.

abundance: .
v_gene: TRBV7-6
j_gene: TRBJ1-4
CDR3aa: ASSSIGEGTNEKLF

abundance: .
v_gene: TRBV10-3
j_gene: TRBJ2-7
CDR3aa: AISESSGRAPYEQY

abundance: once
v_gene: TRBV25-1
j_gene: TRBJ2-6
CDR3aa: ASSELPSGSGANVLT

abundance: .
v_gene: TRBV6-6
j_gene: TRBJ2-7
CDR3aa: ASSPDRLSSYEQY

abundance: .
v_gene: TRBV27
j_gene: TRBJ2-3
CDR3aa: ASSRGLTTDTQY

abundance: .
v_gene: TRBV29-1
j_gene: TRBJ1-2
CDR3aa: SVDFVGTNYGYT

abundance: .
v_gene: TRBV27
j_gene: TRBJ1-2
CDR3aa: ASSGPGGSYGYT

abundance: .
v_gene: TRBV5-1
j_gene: TRBJ2-2
CDR3aa: ASSLAGSRTGELF

abundance: .
v_gene: TRBV29-1
j_gene: TRBJ1-2
CDR3aa: SVEGTGAAELNYGYT

abundance: .
v_gene: TRBV28
j_gene: TRBJ2-7
CDR3aa: ASSSDRYEQY

abundance: .
v_gene: TRBV10-1
j_gene: TRBJ1-1
CDR3aa: ASSVPTNTEAF

abundance: once
v_gene: TRBV6-1
j_gene: TRBJ2-7
CDR3aa: ASRLFSGAAYEQY

abundance: .
v_gene: TRBV19
j_gene: TRBJ2-7
CDR3aa: ASSTRLADEQY

abundance: .
v_gene: TRBV9
j_gene: TRBJ2-1
CDR3aa: ASSLGTLTYNEQF

abundance: .
v_gene: TRBV28
j_gene: TRBJ2-7
CDR3aa: ASSFGLAGLYEQY

abundance: .
v_gene: TRBV27
j_gene: TRBJ2-1
CDR3aa: ASSFVGTFFNEQF

abundance: once
v_gene: TRBV27
j_gene: TRBJ2-3
CDR3aa: ASSWGVLADTQY

abundance: .
v_gene: TRBV6-1
j_gene: TRBJ2-2
CDR3aa: ASSESVGGELF

abundance: .
v_gene: TRBV11-3
j_gene: TRBJ2-5
CDR3aa: ASSPRLAETQY

abundance: once
v_gene: TRBV7-8
j_gene: TRBJ2-7
CDR3aa: ASSLGLAVFSYEQY

abundance: .
v_gene: TRBV28
j_gene: TRBJ2-7
CDR3aa: ASSPSAEQY

abundance: .
v_gene: TRBV9
j_gene: TRBJ1-3
CDR3aa: ASSVGPRGGGNTIY

abundance: once
v_gene: TRBV4-1
j_gene: TRBJ1-5
CDR3aa: ASSQGDGINQPQH

abundance: .
v_gene: TRBV5-1
j_gene: TRBJ1-4
CDR3aa: ASIGLTNEKLF

abundance: .
v_gene: TRBV11-3
j_gene: TRBJ2-7
CDR3aa: ASSFIYEQY

abundance: .
v_gene: TRBV27
j_gene: TRBJ1-4
CDR3aa: ASSSQTGEKLF

abundance: once
v_gene: TRBV27
j_gene: TRBJ2-7
CDR3aa: ASSSIPGQKVYEQY

abundance: .
v_gene: TRBV7-7
j_gene: TRBJ2-5
CDR3aa: ASSLLRPGRGVTQY

abundance: once
v_gene: TRBV15
j_gene: TRBJ1-5
CDR3aa: ATSRRTGSNQPQH

abundance: .
v_gene: TRBV27
j_gene: TRBJ2-7
CDR3aa: ASSPGHPSSYEQY

abundance: .
v_gene: TRBV2
j_gene: TRBJ1-2
CDR3aa: APTLLGTETYGYT